Each of the 13 T cell receptor beta chains below was sequenced from the same sample in a study of T cell responses to AZD1222 COVID-19 vaccine. This table comes from immunoSEQ multiplex PCR, and its TCRdb copy is limited to in-frame clones, with some not included. The sample has roughly 99,000 clones; roughly 87% are singletons. The input for sequencing was peripheral blood, taken on day 0 of AZD1222 vaccination. The receptors were gathered from an adult in good health.

The chain links TRBV7-2 to TRBJ2-1; D is perhaps TRBD1 or TRBD2 (5 bases each). The CDR3 has 15 amino acids. Germline CDR1 SGHTA, CDR2 FQGNSA. The germline V and J ends were trimmed by 5 bases and 6 bases, with 17 bases remaining between them. In DNA, the CDR3 is TGTGCCAGCAGCCCCATCCGGAGTGGGGGCAATGAGCAGTTCTTC. Translating it yields CASSPIRSGGNEQFF.

Notes on this clone: Other DNA variants within this sample encode the same CDR3. This chain connects TRBV7-3 to TRBJ2-1; D is ambiguous. The CDR3 runs 15 residues. Germline V lookup: CDR1 SGHTA, CDR2 FQGTGA. The V gene lost 2 bases and the J gene lost 0 bases, with 8 bases spanning the gap. CDR3 DNA: TGTGCCAGCAGCTTAGGTCCCAGCTCCTACAATGAGCAGTTCTTC. It yields the protein CASSLGPSSYNEQFF. The variable domain in full, with the rest retrieved from reference TRBV7-3 and TRBJ2-1, is GAGVSQTPSNKVTEKGKYVELRCDPISGHTALYWYRQSLGQGPEFLIYFQGTGAADDSGLPNDRFFAVRPEGSVSTLKIQRTERGDSAVYLCASSLGPSSYNEQFFGPGTRLTVL.

In DNA form, the CDR3 reads TGTGCCAGCTCCCTAAGCGGGAATGAGCAGTTCTTC. Its translation is CASSLSGNEQFF. The chain has TRBV18 and TRBJ2-1; tentatively, D is TRBD2 (6 bases). Between the trimmed V and J ends, which lost 6 bases and 7 bases, there was a span of 10 bases. The length of the CDR3 is 12 residues. CDR1 is KGHSH, CDR2 LQKENI, per germline.

This chain joins TRBV19 and TRBJ1-3, with D tentatively TRBD1 (6 bases). The V gene's germline CDR1 is LNHDA and CDR2 SQIVND (reference sequence). The length of the CDR3 is 16 residues. Trimming removed 6 bases from V and 1 base from J, with 16 bases in between. The CDR3 DNA follows: TGTGCCAGTAGGCTAAAAGGACAGCTATCTGGAAACACCATATATTTT. It encodes CASRLKGQLSGNTIYF.

J is TRBJ2-7 and V is TRBV5-4; TRBD2 agrees at 7 bases. This CDR3 is built from 14 residues. Germline CDR1 reads SGHNT; CDR2 reads YYREEE (reference sequence). V was pared by 5 bases and J by 5 bases, with 10 bases of the junction left unmatched. The DNA of the CDR3 is TGTGCCAGCAGTCCCAAGAGGGAGGGCCACGAGCAGTACTTC. This translates into CASSPKREGHEQYF. The entire variable domain, with the rest obtained from reference TRBV5-4 and TRBJ2-7, is as follows: ETGVTQSPTHLIKTRGQQVTLRCSSQSGHNTVSWYQQALGQGPQFIFQYYREEENGRGNFPPRFSGLQFPNYSSELNVNALELDDSALYLCASSPKREGHEQYFGPGTRLTVT.

V and J are TRBV19 and TRBJ1-1; 11 bases line up with TRBD1. This CDR3 region has 14 residues. Germline V gene data show CDR1 as LNHDA and CDR2 as SQIVND (reference sequence). The ends lost 5 bases at V and 6 bases at J; junction bases unmatched: 5. The CDR3 spells CASSLRTGGSEAFF. The CDR3 DNA is TGTGCCAGTAGTTTACGGACAGGGGGCTCTGAAGCTTTCTTT.

J is TRBJ1-5 and V is TRBV3-1 (or the pseudogene TRBV3-2); the D gene is possibly TRBD1 (5 bases). The germline V gene has CDR1 LGHDT and CDR2 YNNKEL (reference sequence). Trimming shortened V by 2 bases and J by 0 bases, and 8 bases separated the two germline ends. This CDR3 has 15 residues. CDR3 sequence (DNA): TGTGCCAGCAGCCAACCAGGGTATAGCAATCAGCCCCAGCATTTT. Translating gives CASSQPGYSNQPQHF.

CDR3 in DNA: TGTGCCAGCAGGAAGGACAGGGTAAGCAATCAGCCCCAGCATTTT. It encodes CASRKDRVSNQPQHF. This chain links TRBV6-5 with TRBJ1-5, with 8 positions matching TRBD1. The CDR3 runs 15 residues. Germline CDR1 MNHEY, CDR2 SVGAGI. With 6 bases clipped from V and 1 base from J, the junction kept 5 bases outside the gene matches.

This chain links TRBV7-9 with TRBJ2-7; D gene unclear. Germline CDR1 and CDR2: SEHNR and FQNEAQ (reference sequence). V gave up 5 bases and J gave up 5 bases, with 10 bases separating them. The CDR3 totals 12 residues. This chain's CDR3 is CASSPGGNEQYF. CDR3 nucleotide sequence: TGTGCCAGCAGCCCAGGTGGGAACGAGCAGTACTTC. The full variable domain, its missing parts supplied by reference TRBV7-9 and TRBJ2-7, is DTGVSQNPRHKITKRGQNVTFRCDPISEHNRLYWYRQTLGQGPEFLTYFQNEAQLEKSRLLSDRFSAERPKGSFSTLEIQRTEQGDSAMYLCASSPGGNEQYFGPGTRLTVT.

This chain connects TRBV25-1 to TRBJ2-5; 8 bases line up with TRBD1. The trim removed 3 bases at V and 1 base at J, leaving 7 bases unmatched. The CDR3 extends over 16 amino acids. The V gene's germline CDR1 is MGHDK and CDR2 SYGVNS. The CDR3, as DNA: TGTGCCAGCAGTGATACCCCCGGGACAGGCCAAGAGACCCAGTACTTC. It codes for CASSDTPGTGQETQYF. Looking up the rest from reference TRBV25-1 and TRBJ2-5 gives the full variable domain: EADIYQTPRYLVIGTGKKITLECSQTMGHDKMYWYQQDPGMELHLIHYSYGVNSTEKGDLSSESTVSRIRTEHFPLTLESARPSHTSQYLCASSDTPGTGQETQYFGPGTRLLVL.

This chain links TRBV24-1 with TRBJ2-1; D unclear. V was trimmed by 4 bases and J by 4 bases, leaving 10 bases between them. The CDR3 is 14 residues long. Germline loops: CDR1 KGHDR, CDR2 SFDVKD. The CDR3: CATSDFLGYNEQFF. CDR3 in DNA: TGTGCCACCAGTGACTTTCTGGGGTACAATGAGCAGTTCTTC.

V is TRBV2 and J is TRBJ2-7; 12 positions match TRBD2. V trimming: 6 bases; J trimming: 1 base; junction bases outside the gene matches: 4. CDR3 length equals 15 residues. Germline V gives CDR1 SNHLY, CDR2 FYNNEI. The CDR3 reads CASRALAGGSYEQYF. In nucleotides, the CDR3 is TGTGCCAGCAGGGCACTAGCGGGAGGTTCCTACGAGCAGTACTTC.

The chain joins TRBV5-5 to TRBJ2-1; tentative D call: TRBD1 (5 bases). V lost 3 bases and J 4 bases, leaving 20 bases between the germline ends. The CDR3 is 17 amino acids. Germline V gene data show CDR1 as SGHKS and CDR2 as YYEKEE (reference sequence). CDR3 DNA sequence: TGTGCCAGCAGCTCACGATCAACAGGTACAGCATACAATGAGCAGTTCTTC. It codes for CASSSRSTGTAYNEQFF. The entire variable domain, with the rest obtained from reference TRBV5-5 and TRBJ2-1, is as follows: DAGVTQSPTHLIKTRGQQVTLRCSPISGHKSVSWYQQVLGQGPQFIFQYYEKEERGRGNFPDRFSARQFPNYSSELNVNALLLGDSALYLCASSSRSTGTAYNEQFFGPGTRLTVL.